The 13 T cell receptor beta chains below come from one sample, sequenced in a study of technical replicates of blood from a handful of donors. The method was immunoSEQ multiplex PCR; TCRdb's version includes in-frame clones alone and lacks a portion of them. The sample has approximately 81,000 clones; 81% are singletons. Sequencing was done on a sample of PBMCs. All receptors come from a human donor in good health. Some clones in this sample may be carry-over from other donors' samples.

This chain joins TRBV2 and TRBJ2-5; 7 bases fit TRBD2. Germline CDR1 and CDR2: SNHLY and FYNNEI. This CDR3 region has 16 residues. J was trimmed by 5 bases and V by 3 bases; bases with no gene match: 12. CDR3 DNA: TGTGCCAGCAGTGATGGGCCACCCGGGGGGTTGGAGACCCAGTACTTC. Amino acid sequence: CASSDGPPGGLETQYF.

The chain is built from TRBV7-9 and TRBJ1-1; D unresolved. V shed 1 base and J shed 7 bases, with 7 bases lying between them. CDR1 and CDR2 (germline): SEHNR, FQNEAQ (reference sequence). The length of the CDR3 is 12 residues. DNA of the CDR3: TGTGCCAGCAGCTTAGGCCCGGGTGAAGCTTTCTTT. This sequence encodes CASSLGPGEAFF.

V and J are TRBV30 and TRBJ2-2; no reliable D call. The germline CDR1 and CDR2 sequences are GTSNPN and SVGIG (reference sequence). V was trimmed by 3 bases and J by 5 bases, leaving 13 bases between them. The CDR3 spans 14 residues. The CDR3 region is CAWSGILRTGELFF. CDR3 nucleotide sequence: TGTGCCTGGAGCGGAATCCTGAGGACCGGGGAGCTGTTTTTT.

This chain uses TRBV4-2 with TRBJ2-7; D possibly corresponds to TRBD2 (5 bases). From germline, CDR1 is LGHNA and CDR2 YNFKEQ. V lost 4 bases and J 1 base, leaving 14 bases between the germline ends. This CDR3 has 15 amino acids. The CDR3 reads CASSPRRSASYEQYF. The CDR3 DNA is TGTGCCAGCAGCCCCCGGAGGAGCGCATCCTACGAGCAGTACTTC.

The chain combines TRBV27 with TRBJ1-6; unclear D gene. Germline loops: CDR1 MNHEY, CDR2 SMNVEV (reference sequence). Trimming took off 5 bases at V and 2 bases at J, with 13 bases between the two ends. The CDR3 runs to 16 residues. CDR3 sequence (DNA): TGTGCCAGCAGTCCCCAGTTTGTCGCCTATAATTCACCCCTCCACTTT. It is translated as CASSPQFVAYNSPLHF.

This clone was seen a few times. This chain joins TRBV30 and TRBJ2-3; 10 bases are a match to TRBD2. Losses at the gene ends were 2 bases for V and 4 bases for J; bases not matched to a gene: 0. The CDR3 has 13 amino acids. Germline CDR1 and CDR2: GTSNPN and SVGIG (reference sequence). The CDR3 protein is CAWSLAGADTQYF. The CDR3 nucleotides read TGTGCCTGGAGTCTAGCGGGAGCAGATACGCAGTATTTT.

The rearrangement joins TRBV9 to TRBJ2-7, with TRBD1 identical over 7 bases. Trimming removed 7 bases from V and 0 bases from J; junction bases left unmatched: 7. This CDR3 has 14 residues. Germline V gene lookup returns CDR1 SGDLS and CDR2 YYNGEE. The CDR3 loop is CASSPGTDSYEQYF. CDR3 DNA sequence: TGTGCCAGCTCCCCCGGGACAGACTCCTACGAGCAGTACTTC.

V usage is TRBV18 and J usage is TRBJ2-7; the D gene is possibly TRBD1 (5 bases). The CDR3 is made up of 13 amino acids. V lost 1 base and J lost 7, with 11 bases in between. The germline V gene encodes CDR1 KGHSH and CDR2 LQKENI. In DNA, the CDR3 is TGTGCCAGCTCACCACTGTCAGGGTCAGAGCAGTACTTC. This translates into CASSPLSGSEQYF.

V and J are TRBV9 and TRBJ1-1; D perhaps matches TRBD1 (5 bases). Germline V lookup: CDR1 SGDLS, CDR2 YYNGEE. The length of the CDR3 is 13 residues. The V and J ends lost 2 bases and 4 bases respectively, with 9 bases between them. In DNA, the CDR3 is TGTGCCAGCAGCGTGCAGGGAGGCACTGAAGCTTTCTTT. Amino acid sequence: CASSVQGGTEAFF.

The genes are TRBV7-9 and TRBJ1-2; D not resolved. Between the trimmed V and J ends, which lost 4 bases and 6 bases, there was a span of 15 bases. The CDR3 length is 14 residues. Germline loops: CDR1 SEHNR, CDR2 FQNEAQ (reference sequence). The CDR3 coding sequence is TGTGCCAGCAGCTCCGGACTAGGAGACGATGGCTACACCTTC. Its translation: CASSSGLGDDGYTF.

The chain combines TRBV5-1 with TRBJ1-3; no clear D. The V end lost 0 bases, the J end lost 0 bases, and 7 bases lay between the germline ends. This CDR3 is built from 15 residues. Germline lookup yields CDR1 SGHRS and CDR2 YFSETQ. CDR3: CASSLDGSSGNTIYF. The CDR3 DNA is TGCGCCAGCAGCTTGGACGGGAGCTCTGGAAACACCATATATTTT. Full variable domain (remainder filled in from reference TRBV5-1 and TRBJ1-3): KAGVTQTPRYLIKTRGQQVTLSCSPISGHRSVSWYQQTPGQGLQFLFEYFSETQRNKGNFPGRFSGRQFSNSRSEMNVSTLELGDSALYLCASSLDGSSGNTIYFGEGSWLTVV.

The V call is TRBV7-9, the J call TRBJ2-1; D call uncertain. Germline CDR1 SEHNR, CDR2 FQNEAQ (reference sequence). Trimming took 8 bases from V and 7 from J, leaving 3 bases between them. This CDR3 spans 9 amino acids. CDR3 region: CASPNEQFF. The CDR3, as DNA: TGTGCCAGCCCGAATGAGCAGTTCTTC.

In its sample, this clone was seen once. The chain joins TRBV7-6 to TRBJ2-3, with D maybe TRBD2 (6 bases). The CDR3 runs to 15 residues. V was clipped by 5 bases and J by 6 bases, with 18 bases between them. CDR1 and CDR2 from the germline V gene are SGHVS and FNYEAQ. The CDR3 bases are TGTGCCAGCAGCCCACGGGGACCCGGAGGGGATACGCAGTATTTT. It encodes CASSPRGPGGDTQYF.